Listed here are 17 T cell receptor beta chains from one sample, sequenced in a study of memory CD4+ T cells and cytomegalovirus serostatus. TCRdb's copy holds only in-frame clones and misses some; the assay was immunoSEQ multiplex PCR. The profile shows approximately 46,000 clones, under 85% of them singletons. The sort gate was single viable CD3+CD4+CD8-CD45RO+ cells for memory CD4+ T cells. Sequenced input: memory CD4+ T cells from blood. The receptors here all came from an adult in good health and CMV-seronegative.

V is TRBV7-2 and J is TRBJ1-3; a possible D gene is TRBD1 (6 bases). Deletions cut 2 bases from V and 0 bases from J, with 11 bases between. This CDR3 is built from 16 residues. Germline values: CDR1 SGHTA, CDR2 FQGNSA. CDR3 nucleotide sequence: TGTGCCAGCAGCTTATTAGGGGGAAACTCTGGAAACACCATATATTTT. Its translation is CASSLLGGNSGNTIYF.

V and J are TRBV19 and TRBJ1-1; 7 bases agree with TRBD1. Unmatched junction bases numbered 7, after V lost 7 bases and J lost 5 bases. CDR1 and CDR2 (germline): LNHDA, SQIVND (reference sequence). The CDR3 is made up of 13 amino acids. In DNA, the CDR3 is TGTGCCAGTAACCCGACAGGGAGGACTGAAGCTTTCTTT. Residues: CASNPTGRTEAFF.

CDR3 region: CASSLRWAGNTIYF. CDR3 nucleotides: TGTGCCAGCAGTTTGCGGTGGGCTGGAAACACCATATATTTT. V and J are TRBV28 and TRBJ1-3; D is unclear. CDR3 length equals 14 residues. V shed 3 bases and J shed 2 bases, with 8 bases lying between them. Looked up from germline, CDR1 is MDHEN and CDR2 is SYDVKM.

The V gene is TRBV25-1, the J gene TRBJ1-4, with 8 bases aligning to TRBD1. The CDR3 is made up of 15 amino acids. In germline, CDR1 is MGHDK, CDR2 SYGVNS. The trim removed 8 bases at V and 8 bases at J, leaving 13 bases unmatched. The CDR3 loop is CASSTRQGRGEKLFF. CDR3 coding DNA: TGTGCCAGCTCCACCAGACAGGGGCGGGGGGAAAAACTGTTTTTT. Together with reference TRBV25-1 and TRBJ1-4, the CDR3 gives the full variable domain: EADIYQTPRYLVIGTGKKITLECSQTMGHDKMYWYQQDPGMELHLIHYSYGVNSTEKGDLSSESTVSRIRTEHFPLTLESARPSHTSQYLCASSTRQGRGEKLFFGSGTQLSVL.

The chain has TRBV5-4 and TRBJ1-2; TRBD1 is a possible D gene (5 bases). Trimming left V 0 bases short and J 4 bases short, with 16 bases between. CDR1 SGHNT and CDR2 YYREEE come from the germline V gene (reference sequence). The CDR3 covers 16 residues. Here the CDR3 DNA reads TGTGCCAGCAGCTTGGTGGGCGGGGGATTCAGCTATGGCTACACCTTC. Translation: CASSLVGGGFSYGYTF.

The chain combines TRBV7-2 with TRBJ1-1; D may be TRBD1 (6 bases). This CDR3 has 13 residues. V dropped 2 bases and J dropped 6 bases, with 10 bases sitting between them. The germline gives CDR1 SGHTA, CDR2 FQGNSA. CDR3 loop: CASSLTGLAEAFF. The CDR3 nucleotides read TGTGCCAGCAGCTTAACAGGGTTAGCTGAAGCTTTCTTT.

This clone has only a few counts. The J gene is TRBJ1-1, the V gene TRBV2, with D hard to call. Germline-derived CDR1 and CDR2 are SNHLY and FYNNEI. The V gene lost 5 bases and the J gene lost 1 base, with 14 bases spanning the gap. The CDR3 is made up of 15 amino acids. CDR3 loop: CASSRDLAANTEAFF. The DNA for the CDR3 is TGTGCCAGCAGTCGAGATCTGGCAGCGAACACTGAAGCTTTCTTT.

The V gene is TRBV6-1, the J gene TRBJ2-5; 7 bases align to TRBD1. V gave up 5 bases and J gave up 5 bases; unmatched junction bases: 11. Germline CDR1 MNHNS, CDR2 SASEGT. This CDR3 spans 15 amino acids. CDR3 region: CASSTGTVTFETQYF. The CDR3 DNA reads TGTGCCAGCAGTACCGGGACAGTTACATTTGAGACCCAGTACTTC.

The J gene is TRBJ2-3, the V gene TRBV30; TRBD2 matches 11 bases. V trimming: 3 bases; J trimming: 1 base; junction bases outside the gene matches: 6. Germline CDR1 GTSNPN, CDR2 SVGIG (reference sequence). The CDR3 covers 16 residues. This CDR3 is CAWRLAGGPGTDTQYF. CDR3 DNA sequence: TGTGCCTGGAGATTAGCGGGGGGGCCGGGCACAGATACGCAGTATTTT.

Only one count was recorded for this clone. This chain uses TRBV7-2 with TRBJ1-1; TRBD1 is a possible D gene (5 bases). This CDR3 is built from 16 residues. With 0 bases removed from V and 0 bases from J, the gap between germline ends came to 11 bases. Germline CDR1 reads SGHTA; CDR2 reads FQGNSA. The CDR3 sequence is CASSLASDRMNTEAFF. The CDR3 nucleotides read TGTGCCAGCAGCTTAGCGAGTGACAGAATGAACACTGAAGCTTTCTTT. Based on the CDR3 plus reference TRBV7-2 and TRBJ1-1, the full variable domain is GAGVSQSPSNKVTEKGKDVELRCDPISGHTALYWYRQSLGQGLEFLIYFQGNSAPDKSGLPSDRFSAERTGGSVSTLTIQRTQQEDSAVYLCASSLASDRMNTEAFFGQGTRLTVV.

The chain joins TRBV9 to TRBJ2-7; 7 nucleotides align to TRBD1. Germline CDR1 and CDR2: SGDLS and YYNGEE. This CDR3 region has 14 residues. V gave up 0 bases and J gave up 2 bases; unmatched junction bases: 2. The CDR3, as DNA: TGTGCCAGCAGCGTAGGACAGGGCCCCTACGAGCAGTACTTC. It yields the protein CASSVGQGPYEQYF.

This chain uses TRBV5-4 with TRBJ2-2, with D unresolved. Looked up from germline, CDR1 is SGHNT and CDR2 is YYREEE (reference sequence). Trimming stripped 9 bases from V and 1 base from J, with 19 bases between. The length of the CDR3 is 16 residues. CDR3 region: CAISTRDKVNTGELFF. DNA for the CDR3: TGTGCCATCTCGACCCGAGACAAGGTGAACACCGGGGAGCTGTTTTTT.

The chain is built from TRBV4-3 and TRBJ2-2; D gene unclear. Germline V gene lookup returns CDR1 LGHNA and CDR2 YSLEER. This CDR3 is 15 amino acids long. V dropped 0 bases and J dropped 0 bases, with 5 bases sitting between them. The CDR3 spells CASSQEAANTGELFF. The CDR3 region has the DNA TGCGCCAGCAGCCAAGAGGCAGCGAACACCGGGGAGCTGTTTTTT.

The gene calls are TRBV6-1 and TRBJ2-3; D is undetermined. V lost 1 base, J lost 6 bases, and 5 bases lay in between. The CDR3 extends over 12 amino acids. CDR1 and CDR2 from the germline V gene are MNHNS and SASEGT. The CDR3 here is CASSEGSDTQYF. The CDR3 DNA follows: TGTGCCAGCAGTGAAGGCTCGGATACGCAGTATTTT.

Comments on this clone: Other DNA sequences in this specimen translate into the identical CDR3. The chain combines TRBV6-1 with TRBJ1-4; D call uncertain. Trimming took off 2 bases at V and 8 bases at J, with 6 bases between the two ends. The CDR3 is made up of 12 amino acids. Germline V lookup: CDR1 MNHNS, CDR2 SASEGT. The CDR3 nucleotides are TGTGCCAGCAGTGAATTAGGGGAAAAACTGTTTTTT. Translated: CASSELGEKLFF.

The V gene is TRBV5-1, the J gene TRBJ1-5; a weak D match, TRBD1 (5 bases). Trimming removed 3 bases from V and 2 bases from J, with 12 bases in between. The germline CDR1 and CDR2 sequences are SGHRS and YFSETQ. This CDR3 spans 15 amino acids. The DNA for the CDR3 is TGCGCCAGCAGCTACAACCCGGGGGGCAATCAGCCCCAGCATTTT. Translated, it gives CASSYNPGGNQPQHF.

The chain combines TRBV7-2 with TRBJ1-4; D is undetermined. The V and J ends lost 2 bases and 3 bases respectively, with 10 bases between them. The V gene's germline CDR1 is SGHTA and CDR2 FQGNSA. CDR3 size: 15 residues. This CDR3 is CASSLLGRPNEKLFF. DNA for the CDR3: TGTGCCAGCAGCTTACTGGGCAGACCTAATGAAAAACTGTTTTTT.